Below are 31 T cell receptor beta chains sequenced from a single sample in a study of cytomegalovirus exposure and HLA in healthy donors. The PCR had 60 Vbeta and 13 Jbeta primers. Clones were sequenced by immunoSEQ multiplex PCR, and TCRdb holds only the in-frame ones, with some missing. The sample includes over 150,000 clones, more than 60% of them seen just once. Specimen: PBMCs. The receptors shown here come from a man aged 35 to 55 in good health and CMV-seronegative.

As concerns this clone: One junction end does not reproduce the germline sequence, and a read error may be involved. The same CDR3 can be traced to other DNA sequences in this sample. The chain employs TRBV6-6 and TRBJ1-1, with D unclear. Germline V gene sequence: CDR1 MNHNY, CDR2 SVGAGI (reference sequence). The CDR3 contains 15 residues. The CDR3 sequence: CASSYPVGMNTEAFF. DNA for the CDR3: TGTGCCAGCAGTTACCCGGTCGGGATGAACACTGAAGCCTTCTTT.

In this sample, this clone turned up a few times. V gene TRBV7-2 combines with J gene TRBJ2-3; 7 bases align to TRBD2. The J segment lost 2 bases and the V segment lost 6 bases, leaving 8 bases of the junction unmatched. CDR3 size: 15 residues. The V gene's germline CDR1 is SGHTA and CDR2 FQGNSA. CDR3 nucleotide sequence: TGTGCCAGCAGACCTGGGGCGGGGGACACAGATACGCAGTATTTT. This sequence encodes CASRPGAGDTDTQYF.

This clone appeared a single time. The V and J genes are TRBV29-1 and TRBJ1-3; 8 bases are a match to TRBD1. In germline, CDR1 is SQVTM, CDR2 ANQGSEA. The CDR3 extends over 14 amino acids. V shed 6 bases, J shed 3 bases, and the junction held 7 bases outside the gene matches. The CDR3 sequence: CSVTPDRGGNTIYF. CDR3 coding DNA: TGCAGCGTGACACCAGACAGGGGTGGAAACACCATATATTTT.

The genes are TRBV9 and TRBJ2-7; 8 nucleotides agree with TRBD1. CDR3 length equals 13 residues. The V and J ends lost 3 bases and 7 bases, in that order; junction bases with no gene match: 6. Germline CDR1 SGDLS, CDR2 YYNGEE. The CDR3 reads CASSALTGGEQYF. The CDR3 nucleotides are TGTGCCAGCAGCGCCCTTACAGGGGGAGAGCAGTACTTC.

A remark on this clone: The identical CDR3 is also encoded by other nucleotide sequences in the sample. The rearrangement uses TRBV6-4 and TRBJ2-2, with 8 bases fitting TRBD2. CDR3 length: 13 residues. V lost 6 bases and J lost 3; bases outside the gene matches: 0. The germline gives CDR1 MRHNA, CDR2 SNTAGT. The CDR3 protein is CASSGGDTGELFF. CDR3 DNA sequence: TGTGCCAGCAGCGGGGGGGACACCGGGGAGCTGTTTTTT.

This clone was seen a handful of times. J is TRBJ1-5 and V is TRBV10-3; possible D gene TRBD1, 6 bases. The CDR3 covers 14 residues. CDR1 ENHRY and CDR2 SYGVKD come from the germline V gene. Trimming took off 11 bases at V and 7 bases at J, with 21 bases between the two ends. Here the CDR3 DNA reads TGTGCCGCGGGGCCAAGGGGGGAGGGACAGCCCCAGCATTTT. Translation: CAAGPRGEGQPQHF.

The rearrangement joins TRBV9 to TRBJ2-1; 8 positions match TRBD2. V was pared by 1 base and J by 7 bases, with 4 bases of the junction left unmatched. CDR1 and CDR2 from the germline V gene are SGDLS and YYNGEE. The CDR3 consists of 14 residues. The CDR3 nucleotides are TGTGCCAGCAGCGTATACGGGGGGGTGAATGAGCAGTTCTTC. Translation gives CASSVYGGVNEQFF.

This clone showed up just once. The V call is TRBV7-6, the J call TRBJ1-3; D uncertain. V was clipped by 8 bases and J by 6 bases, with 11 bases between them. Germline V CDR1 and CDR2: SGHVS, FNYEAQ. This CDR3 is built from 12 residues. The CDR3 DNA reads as TGTGCCAGCGAGGGTATAGAAAACACCATATATTTT. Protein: CASEGIENTIYF.

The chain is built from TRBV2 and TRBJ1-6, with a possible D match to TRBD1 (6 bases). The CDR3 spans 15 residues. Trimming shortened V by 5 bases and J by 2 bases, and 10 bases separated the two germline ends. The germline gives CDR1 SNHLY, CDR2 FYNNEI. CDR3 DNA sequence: TGTGCCAGCAGTTTGGACAGAGCCTATAATTCACCCCTCCACTTT. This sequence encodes CASSLDRAYNSPLHF.

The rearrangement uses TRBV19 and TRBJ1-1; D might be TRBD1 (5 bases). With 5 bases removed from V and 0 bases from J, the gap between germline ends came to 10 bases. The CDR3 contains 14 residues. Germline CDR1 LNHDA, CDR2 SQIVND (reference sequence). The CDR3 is CASSAGGVNTEAFF. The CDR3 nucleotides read TGTGCCAGTAGTGCGGGGGGTGTGAACACTGAAGCTTTCTTT.

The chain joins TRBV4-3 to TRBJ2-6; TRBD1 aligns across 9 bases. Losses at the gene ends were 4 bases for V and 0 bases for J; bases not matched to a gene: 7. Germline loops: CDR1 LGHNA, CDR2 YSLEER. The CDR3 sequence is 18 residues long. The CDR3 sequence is CASSLGQGSSSGANVLTF. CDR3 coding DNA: TGCGCCAGCAGCCTCGGACAGGGGAGCAGCTCTGGGGCCAACGTCCTGACTTTC.

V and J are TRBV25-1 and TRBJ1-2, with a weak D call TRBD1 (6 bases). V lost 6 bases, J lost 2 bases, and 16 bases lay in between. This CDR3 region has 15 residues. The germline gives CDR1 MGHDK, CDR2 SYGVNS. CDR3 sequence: CASSSSWGRNYGYTF. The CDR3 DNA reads TGTGCCAGCAGCTCCTCGTGGGGGCGGAACTATGGCTACACCTTC.

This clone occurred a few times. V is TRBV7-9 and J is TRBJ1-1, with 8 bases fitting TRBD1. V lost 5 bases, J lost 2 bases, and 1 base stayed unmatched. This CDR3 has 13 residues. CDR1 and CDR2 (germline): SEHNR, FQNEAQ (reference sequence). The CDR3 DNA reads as TGTGCCAGCAGCGACAGGGGAAACACTGAAGCTTTCTTT. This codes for CASSDRGNTEAFF.

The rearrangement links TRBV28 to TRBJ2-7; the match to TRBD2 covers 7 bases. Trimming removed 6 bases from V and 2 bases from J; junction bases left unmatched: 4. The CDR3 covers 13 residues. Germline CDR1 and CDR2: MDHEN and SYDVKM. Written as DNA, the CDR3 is TGTGCCAGCAGCCCCGGGACTACCTACGAGCAGTACTTC. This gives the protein CASSPGTTYEQYF. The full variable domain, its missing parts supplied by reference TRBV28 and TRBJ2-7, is DVKVTQSSRYLVKRTGEKVFLECVQDMDHENMFWYRQDPGLGLRLIYFSYDVKMKEKGDIPEGYSVSREKKERFSLILESASTNQTSMYLCASSPGTTYEQYFGPGTRLTVT.

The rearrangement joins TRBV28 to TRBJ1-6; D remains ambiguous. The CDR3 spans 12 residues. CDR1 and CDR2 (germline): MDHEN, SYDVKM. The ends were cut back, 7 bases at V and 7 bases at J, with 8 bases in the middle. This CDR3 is CASTGWNSPLHF. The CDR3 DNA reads TGTGCCAGCACCGGGTGGAATTCACCCCTCCACTTT.

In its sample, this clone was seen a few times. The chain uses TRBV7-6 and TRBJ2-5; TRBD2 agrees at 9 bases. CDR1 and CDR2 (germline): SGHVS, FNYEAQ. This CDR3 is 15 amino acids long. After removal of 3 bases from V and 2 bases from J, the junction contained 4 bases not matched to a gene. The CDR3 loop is CASSFWSGGQETQYF. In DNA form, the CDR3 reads TGTGCCAGCAGCTTCTGGAGCGGGGGGCAAGAGACCCAGTACTTC.

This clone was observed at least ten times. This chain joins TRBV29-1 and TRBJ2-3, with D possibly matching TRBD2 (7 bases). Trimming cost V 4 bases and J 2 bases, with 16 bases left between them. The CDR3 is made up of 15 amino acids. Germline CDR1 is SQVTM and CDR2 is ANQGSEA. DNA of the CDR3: TGCAGCGTTGCTGGGGAGGGGGGCCCCACAGATACGCAGTATTTT. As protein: CSVAGEGGPTDTQYF.

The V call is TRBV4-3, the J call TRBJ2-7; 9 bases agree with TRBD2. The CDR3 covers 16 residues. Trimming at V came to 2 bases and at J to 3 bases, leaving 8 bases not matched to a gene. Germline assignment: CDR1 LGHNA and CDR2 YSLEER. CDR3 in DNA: TGCGCCAGCAGCCAAACCCGAGCGGGGGGATACTACGAGCAGTACTTC. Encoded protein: CASSQTRAGGYYEQYF.

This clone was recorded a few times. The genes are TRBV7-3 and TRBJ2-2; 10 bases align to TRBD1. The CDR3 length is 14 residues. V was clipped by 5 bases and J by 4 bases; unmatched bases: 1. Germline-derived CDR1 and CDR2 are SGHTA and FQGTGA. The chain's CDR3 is CASSRTGGTGELFF. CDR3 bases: TGTGCCAGCAGCCGGACAGGGGGCACCGGGGAGCTGTTTTTT.

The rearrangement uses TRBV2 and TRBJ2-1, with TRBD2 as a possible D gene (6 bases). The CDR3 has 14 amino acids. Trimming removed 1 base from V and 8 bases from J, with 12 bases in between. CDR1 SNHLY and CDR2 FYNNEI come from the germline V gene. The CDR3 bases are TGTGCCAGCAGTGAAGGGGGTAGCGGCCATGAGCAGTTCTTC. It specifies CASSEGGSGHEQFF.

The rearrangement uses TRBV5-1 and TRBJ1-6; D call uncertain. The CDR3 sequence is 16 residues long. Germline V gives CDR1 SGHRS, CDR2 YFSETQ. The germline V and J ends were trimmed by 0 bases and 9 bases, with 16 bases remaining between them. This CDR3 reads CASSLGPPRYGSPLHF. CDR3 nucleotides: TGCGCCAGCAGCTTGGGCCCTCCCAGGTACGGTTCACCCCTCCACTTT.

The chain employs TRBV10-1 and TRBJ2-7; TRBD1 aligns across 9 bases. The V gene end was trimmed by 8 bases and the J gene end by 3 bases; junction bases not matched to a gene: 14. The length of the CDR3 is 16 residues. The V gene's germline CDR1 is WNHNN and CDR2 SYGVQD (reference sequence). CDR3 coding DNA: TGCGCCAGCGGGGTAACCGGGACAGGGCAATACTACGAGCAGTACTTC. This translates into CASGVTGTGQYYEQYF.

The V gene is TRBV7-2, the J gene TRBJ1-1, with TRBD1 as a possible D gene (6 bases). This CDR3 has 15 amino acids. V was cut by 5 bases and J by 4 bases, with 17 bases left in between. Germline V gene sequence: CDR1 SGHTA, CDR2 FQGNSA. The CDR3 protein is CASSPQGGAGTEAFF. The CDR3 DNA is TGTGCCAGCAGCCCACAAGGGGGGGCGGGCACTGAAGCTTTCTTT.

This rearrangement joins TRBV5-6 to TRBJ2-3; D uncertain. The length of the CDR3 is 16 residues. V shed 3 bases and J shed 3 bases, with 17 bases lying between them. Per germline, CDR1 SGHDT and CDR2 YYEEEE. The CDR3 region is CASSSSRLYYTDTQYF. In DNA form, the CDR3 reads TGTGCCAGCAGCTCGTCGAGACTCTACTATACAGATACGCAGTATTTT.

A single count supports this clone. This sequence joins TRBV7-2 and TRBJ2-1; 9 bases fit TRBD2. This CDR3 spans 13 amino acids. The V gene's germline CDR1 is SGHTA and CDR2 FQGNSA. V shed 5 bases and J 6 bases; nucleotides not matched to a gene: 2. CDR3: CASSVRGGNEQFF. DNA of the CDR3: TGTGCCAGCAGCGTGCGGGGGGGCAATGAGCAGTTCTTC. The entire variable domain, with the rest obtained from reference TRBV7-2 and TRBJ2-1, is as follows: GAGVSQSPSNKVTEKGKDVELRCDPISGHTALYWYRQSLGQGLEFLIYFQGNSAPDKSGLPSDRFSAERTGGSVSTLTIQRTQQEDSAVYLCASSVRGGNEQFFGPGTRLTVL.

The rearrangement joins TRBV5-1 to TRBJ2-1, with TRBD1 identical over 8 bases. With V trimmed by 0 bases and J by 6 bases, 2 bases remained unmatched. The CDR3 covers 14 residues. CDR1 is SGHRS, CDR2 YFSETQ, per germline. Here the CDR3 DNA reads TGCGCCAGCAGCTTGGGGACAGGGTTCAATGAGCAGTTCTTC. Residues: CASSLGTGFNEQFF.

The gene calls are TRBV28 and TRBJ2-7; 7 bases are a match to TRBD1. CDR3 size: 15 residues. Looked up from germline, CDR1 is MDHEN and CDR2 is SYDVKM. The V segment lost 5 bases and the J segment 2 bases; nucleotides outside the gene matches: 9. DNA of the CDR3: TGTGCCAGCAGTCCCAGGCAGGGGACAGCCTACGAGCAGTACTTC. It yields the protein CASSPRQGTAYEQYF.

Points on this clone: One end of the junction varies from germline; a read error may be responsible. The CDR3 DNA is TGTGCTAGCAGCTCTAGTACAGGGTCCGGAAACACCATATATTTT. Residues: CASSSSTGSGNTIYF. This rearrangement joins TRBV7-7 to TRBJ1-3; D might be TRBD1 (6 bases). CDR1 is SSHAT and CDR2 is FNYEAQ in the germline V gene (reference sequence). This CDR3 has 15 amino acids.

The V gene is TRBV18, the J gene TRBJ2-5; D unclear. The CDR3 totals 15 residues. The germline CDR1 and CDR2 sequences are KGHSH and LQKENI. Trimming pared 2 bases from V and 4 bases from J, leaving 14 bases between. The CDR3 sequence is CASSPNRLASETQYF. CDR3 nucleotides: TGTGCCAGCTCACCAAATCGATTAGCCTCAGAGACCCAGTACTTC.

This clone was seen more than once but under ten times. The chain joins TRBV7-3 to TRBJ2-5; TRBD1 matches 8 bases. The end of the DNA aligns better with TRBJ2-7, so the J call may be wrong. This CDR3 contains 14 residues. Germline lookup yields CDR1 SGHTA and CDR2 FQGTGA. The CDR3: CASSLGTGTYEQYF. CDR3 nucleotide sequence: TGTGCCAGCAGCTTAGGGACAGGAACCTACGAGCAGTACTTC.

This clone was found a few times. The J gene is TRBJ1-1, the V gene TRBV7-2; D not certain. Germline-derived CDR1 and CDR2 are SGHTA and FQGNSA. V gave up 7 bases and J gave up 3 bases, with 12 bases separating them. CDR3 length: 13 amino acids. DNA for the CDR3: TGTGCCAGCACCCTTCATCAGGACACTGAAGCTTTCTTT. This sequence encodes CASTLHQDTEAFF. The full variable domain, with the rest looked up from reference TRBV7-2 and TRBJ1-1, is GAGVSQSPSNKVTEKGKDVELRCDPISGHTALYWYRQSLGQGLEFLIYFQGNSAPDKSGLPSDRFSAERTGGSVSTLTIQRTQQEDSAVYLCASTLHQDTEAFFGQGTRLTVV.